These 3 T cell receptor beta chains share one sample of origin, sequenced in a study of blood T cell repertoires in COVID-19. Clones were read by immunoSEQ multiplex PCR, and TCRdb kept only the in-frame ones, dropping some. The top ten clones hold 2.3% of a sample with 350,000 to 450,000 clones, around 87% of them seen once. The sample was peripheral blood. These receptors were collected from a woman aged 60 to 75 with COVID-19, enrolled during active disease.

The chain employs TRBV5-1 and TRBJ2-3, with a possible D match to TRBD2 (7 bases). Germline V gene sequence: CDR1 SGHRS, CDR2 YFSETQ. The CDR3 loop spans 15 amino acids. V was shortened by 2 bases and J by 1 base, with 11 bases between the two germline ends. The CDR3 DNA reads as TGCGCCAGCAGCTTTGGGGGGGCCGGCACAGATACGCAGTATTTT. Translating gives CASSFGGAGTDTQYF.

DNA of the CDR3: TGTGCCAGCAGGGCAGGGACAGGGGGTTCAGAGACCCAGTACTTC. Its protein product is CASRAGTGGSETQYF. This chain connects TRBV7-6 to TRBJ2-5; 11 bases map to TRBD1. In germline, CDR1 is SGHVS, CDR2 FNYEAQ. This CDR3 has 15 amino acids. V lost 6 bases to trimming and J lost 4 bases; unmatched junction nucleotides: 7.

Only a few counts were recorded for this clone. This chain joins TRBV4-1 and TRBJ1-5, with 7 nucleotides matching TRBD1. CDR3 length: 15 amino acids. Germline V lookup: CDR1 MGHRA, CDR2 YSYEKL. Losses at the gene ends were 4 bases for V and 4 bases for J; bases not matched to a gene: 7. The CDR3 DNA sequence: TGCGCCAGCAGCCCGATGACAGGGTTTAATCAGCCCCAGCATTTT. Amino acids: CASSPMTGFNQPQHF.